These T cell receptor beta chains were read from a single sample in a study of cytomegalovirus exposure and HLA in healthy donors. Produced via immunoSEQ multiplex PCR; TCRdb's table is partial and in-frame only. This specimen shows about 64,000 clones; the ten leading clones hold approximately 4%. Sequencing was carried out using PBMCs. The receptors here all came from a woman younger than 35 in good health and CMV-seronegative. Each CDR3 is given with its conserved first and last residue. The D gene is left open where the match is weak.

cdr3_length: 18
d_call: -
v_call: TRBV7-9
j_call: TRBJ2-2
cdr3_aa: CASSLALRTLNLPGELFF
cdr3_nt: TGTGCCAGCAGCTTAGCTCTCCGGACTCTCAATCTACCCGGGGAGCTGTTTTTT

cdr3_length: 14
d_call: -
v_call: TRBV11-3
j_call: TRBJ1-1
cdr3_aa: CASSFYRDATEAFF
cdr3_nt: TGTGCCAGCAGCTTTTACAGGGATGCCACTGAAGCTTTCTTT

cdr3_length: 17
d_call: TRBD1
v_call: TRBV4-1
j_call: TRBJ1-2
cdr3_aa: CASSQVRDTGAGYGYTF
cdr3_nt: TGCGCCAGCAGCCAAGTGAGGGATACAGGGGCCGGCTATGGCTACACCTTC

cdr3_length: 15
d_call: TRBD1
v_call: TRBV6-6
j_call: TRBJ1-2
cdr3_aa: CASSYSNVQGDGYTF
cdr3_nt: TGTGCCAGCAGTTACTCGAATGTACAGGGGGATGGCTACACCTTC

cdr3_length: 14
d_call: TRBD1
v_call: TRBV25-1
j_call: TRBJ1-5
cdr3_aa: CASNFIAGGQPQHF
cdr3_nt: TGTGCCAGCAATTTTATAGCAGGGGGGCAGCCCCAGCATTTT

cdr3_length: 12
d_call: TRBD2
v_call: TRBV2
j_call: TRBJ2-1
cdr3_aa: CASQREGNEQFF
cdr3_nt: TGTGCCAGCCAGCGGGAGGGCAATGAGCAGTTCTTC

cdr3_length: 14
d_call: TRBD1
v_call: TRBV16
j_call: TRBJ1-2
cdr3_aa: CASSQSDREDGYTF
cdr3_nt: TGTGCCAGCAGCCAATCGGACAGGGAAGATGGCTACACCTTC

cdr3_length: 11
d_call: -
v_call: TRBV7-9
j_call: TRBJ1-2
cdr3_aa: CASSLGRGYTF
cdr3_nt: TGTGCCAGCAGCTTGGGCAGGGGCTACACCTTC

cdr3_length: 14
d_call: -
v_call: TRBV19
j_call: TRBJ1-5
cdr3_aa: CASSEGGGGQPQHF
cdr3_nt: TGTGCCAGTAGTGAGGGGGGAGGGGGTCAGCCCCAGCATTTT

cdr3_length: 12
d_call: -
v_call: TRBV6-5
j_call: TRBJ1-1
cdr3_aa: CASRQNEFQAFF
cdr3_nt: TGTGCCAGCAGACAGAATGAGTTTCAAGCTTTCTTT

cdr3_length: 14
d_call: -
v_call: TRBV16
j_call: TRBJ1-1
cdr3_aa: CASSQSEGITEAFF
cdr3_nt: TGTGCCAGCAGCCAATCGGAGGGTATCACTGAAGCTTTCTTT

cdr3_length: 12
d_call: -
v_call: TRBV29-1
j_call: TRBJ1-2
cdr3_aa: CSVDGGLGGYTF
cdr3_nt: TGCAGCGTCGACGGGGGTCTGGGTGGCTACACCTTC

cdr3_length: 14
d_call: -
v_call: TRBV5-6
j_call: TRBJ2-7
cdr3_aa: CASSQTVGPGEQYF
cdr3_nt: TGTGCCAGCAGCCAGACGGTAGGTCCGGGTGAGCAGTACTTC

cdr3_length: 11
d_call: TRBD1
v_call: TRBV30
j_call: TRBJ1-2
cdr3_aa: CAWKPIGQAVF
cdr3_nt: TGTGCCTGGAAACCGATTGGACAGGCGGTCTTC